The 10 T cell receptor beta chains below all came from one sample that was sequenced in a study of blood T cell repertoires in COVID-19. Assay used: immunoSEQ multiplex PCR; TCRdb lists only in-frame clones, some missing. The sample has roughly 190,000 clones, about four fifths seen once. Sequencing input: peripheral blood. The receptors shown here come from a middle-aged woman with acute or convalescent COVID-19.

The V and J genes are TRBV5-6 and TRBJ1-2, with D tentatively TRBD1 (6 bases). V was pared by 4 bases and J by 8 bases, with 15 bases between. CDR1 is SGHDT and CDR2 is YYEEEE in the germline V gene. This CDR3 is built from 13 residues. CDR3 in amino acids: CASSPGTPEGYTF. The CDR3, as DNA: TGTGCCAGCAGCCCGGGGACACCCGAAGGCTACACCTTC.

This chain connects TRBV12-3 or TRBV12-4 to TRBJ1-5, with D uncertain. The CDR3 contains 13 residues. V lost 1 base and J 6 bases, leaving 7 bases between the germline ends. The CDR3 nucleotides are TGTGCCAGCAGTTTAGATACGGGTCAGCCCCAGCATTTT. Protein product: CASSLDTGQPQHF.

This clone was seen only once. J is TRBJ2-7 and V is TRBV3-1 (or the pseudogene TRBV3-2), with 11 positions matching TRBD2. This CDR3 is built from 17 residues. V lost 2 bases to trimming and J lost 0 bases; unmatched junction nucleotides: 6. Germline assignment: CDR1 LGHDT and CDR2 YNNKEL (reference sequence). CDR3 bases: TGTGCCAGCAGCCAACGTAAGACTAGCGGGGCCTCCTACGAGCAGTACTTC. As protein: CASSQRKTSGASYEQYF.

The V gene is TRBV5-5, the J gene TRBJ1-5; TRBD1 aligns across 8 bases. Losses at the gene ends were 5 bases for V and 5 bases for J; bases not matched to a gene: 12. Germline-derived CDR1 and CDR2 are SGHKS and YYEKEE (reference sequence). The CDR3 is 16 amino acids. The CDR3 DNA reads TGTGCCAGCAGTCAGACCCCGGGACAGGAGTATCAGCCCCAGCATTTT. This gives the protein CASSQTPGQEYQPQHF.

V is TRBV6-5 and J is TRBJ1-1, with D hard to call. Trimming pared 10 bases from V and 4 bases from J, leaving 7 bases between. CDR1 is MNHEY, CDR2 SVGAGI, per germline. The length of the CDR3 is 10 residues. The CDR3 nucleotides read TGTGCCACCGGAGGCACTGAAGCTTTCTTT. It encodes CATGGTEAFF.

This chain connects TRBV6-5 to TRBJ1-2; the D gene is possibly TRBD1 (5 bases). V was clipped by 2 bases and J by 6 bases, with 10 bases between them. Looked up from germline, CDR1 is MNHEY and CDR2 is SVGAGI. There are 13 residues in the CDR3. CDR3 region: CASSYRSGHGYTF. The CDR3 nucleotides are TGTGCCAGCAGTTACAGGTCAGGGCATGGCTACACCTTC.

The rearrangement joins TRBV11-3 to TRBJ2-1; 10 bases are shared with TRBD2. The CDR3 is 16 residues long. Looked up from germline, CDR1 is SGHNT and CDR2 is YENEEA. V dropped 5 bases and J dropped 7; count of bases not matched to a gene: 11. The CDR3 region is CASSPPASSGRNEQFF. CDR3 coding DNA: TGTGCCAGCAGCCCCCCCGCGTCTAGCGGGAGAAATGAGCAGTTCTTC.

This clone has a handful of counts. The gene calls are TRBV30 and TRBJ1-5; D possibly corresponds to TRBD1 (6 bases). V was shortened by 2 bases and J by 4 bases, with 12 bases between the two germline ends. The CDR3 runs 14 residues. The germline V gene has CDR1 GTSNPN and CDR2 SVGIG (reference sequence). CDR3 bases: TGTGCCTGGAGTTTCGGACAGCAAAATCAGCCCCAGCATTTT. The encoded protein is CAWSFGQQNQPQHF.

The J gene is TRBJ1-1, the V gene TRBV11-1; D might be TRBD1 (6 bases). V lost 5 bases, J lost 1 base, and 14 bases lay in between. CDR1 is SGHAT, CDR2 FQDESV, per germline (reference sequence). This CDR3 is built from 15 residues. CDR3 residues: CASSPRDNRNTEAFF. The CDR3, as DNA: TGTGCCAGCAGCCCAAGGGACAATAGGAACACTGAAGCTTTCTTT.

The chain couples TRBV12-3 or TRBV12-4 to TRBJ2-1, with D hard to call. V dropped 1 base and J dropped 12 bases, with 10 bases sitting between them. The CDR3 contains 12 residues. The CDR3 here is CASSLVRASQFF. CDR3 DNA sequence: TGTGCCAGCAGTTTAGTACGAGCGTCGCAGTTCTTC.